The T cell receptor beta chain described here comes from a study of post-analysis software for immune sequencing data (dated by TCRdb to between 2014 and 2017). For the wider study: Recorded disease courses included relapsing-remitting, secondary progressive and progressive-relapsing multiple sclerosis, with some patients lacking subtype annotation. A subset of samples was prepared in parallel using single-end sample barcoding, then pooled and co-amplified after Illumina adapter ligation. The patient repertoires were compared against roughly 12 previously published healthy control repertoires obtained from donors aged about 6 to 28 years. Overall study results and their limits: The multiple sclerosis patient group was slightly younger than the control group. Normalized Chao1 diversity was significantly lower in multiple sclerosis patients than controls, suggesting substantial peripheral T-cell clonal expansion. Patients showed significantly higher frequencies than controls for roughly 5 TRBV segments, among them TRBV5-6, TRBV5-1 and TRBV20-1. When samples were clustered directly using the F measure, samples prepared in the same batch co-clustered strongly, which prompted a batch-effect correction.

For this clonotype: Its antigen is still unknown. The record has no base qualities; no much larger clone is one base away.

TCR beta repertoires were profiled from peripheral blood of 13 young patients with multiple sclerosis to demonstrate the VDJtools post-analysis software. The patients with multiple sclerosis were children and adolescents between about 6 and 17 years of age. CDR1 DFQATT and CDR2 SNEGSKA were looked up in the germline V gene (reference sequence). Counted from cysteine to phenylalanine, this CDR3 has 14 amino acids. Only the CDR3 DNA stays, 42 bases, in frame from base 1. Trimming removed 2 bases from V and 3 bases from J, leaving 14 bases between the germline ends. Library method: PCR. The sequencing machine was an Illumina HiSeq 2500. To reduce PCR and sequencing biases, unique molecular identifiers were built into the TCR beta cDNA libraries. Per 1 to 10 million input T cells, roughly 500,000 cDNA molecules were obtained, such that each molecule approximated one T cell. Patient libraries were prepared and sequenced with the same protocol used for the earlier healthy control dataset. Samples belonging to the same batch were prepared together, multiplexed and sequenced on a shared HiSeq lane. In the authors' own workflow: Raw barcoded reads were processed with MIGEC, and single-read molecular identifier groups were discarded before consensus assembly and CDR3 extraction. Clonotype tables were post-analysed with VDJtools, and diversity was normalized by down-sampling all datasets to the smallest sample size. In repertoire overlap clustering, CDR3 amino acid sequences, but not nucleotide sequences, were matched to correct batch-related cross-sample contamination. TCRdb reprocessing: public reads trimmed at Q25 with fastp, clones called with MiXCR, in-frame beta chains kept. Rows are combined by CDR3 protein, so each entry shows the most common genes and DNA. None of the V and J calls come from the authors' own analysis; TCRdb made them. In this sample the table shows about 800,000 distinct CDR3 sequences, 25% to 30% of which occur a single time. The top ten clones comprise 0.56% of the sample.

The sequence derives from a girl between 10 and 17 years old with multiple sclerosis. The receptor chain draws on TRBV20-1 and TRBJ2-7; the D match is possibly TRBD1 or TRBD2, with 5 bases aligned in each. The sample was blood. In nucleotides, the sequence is TGCAGTGCTAGATCGACGGGACGGGACTACGAGCAGTACTTC. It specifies CSARSTGRDYEQYF.